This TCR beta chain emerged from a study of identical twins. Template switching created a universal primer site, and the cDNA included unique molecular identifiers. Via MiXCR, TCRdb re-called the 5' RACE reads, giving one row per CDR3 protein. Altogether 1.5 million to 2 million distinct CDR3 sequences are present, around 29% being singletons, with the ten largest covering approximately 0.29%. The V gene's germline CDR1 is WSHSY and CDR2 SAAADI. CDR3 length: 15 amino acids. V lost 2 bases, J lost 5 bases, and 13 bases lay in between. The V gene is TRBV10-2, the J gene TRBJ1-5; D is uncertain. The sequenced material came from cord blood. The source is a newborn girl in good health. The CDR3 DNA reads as TGCGCCAGCAGTGAGATTCTTCGGGAGGATCAGCCCCAGCATTTT. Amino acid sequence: CASSEILREDQPQHF.